The T cell receptor beta chain under discussion was sequenced for a study of blood T cell repertoires in COVID-19. Germline V gene sequence: CDR1 SGHRS, CDR2 YFSETQ. The CDR3 is 14 amino acids. V gave up 7 bases and J gave up 1 base; unmatched junction bases: 6. Clones were sequenced by immunoSEQ multiplex PCR, and TCRdb holds only the in-frame ones, with some missing. The data hold approximately 16,000 clones, with about 78% observed a single time. The rearrangement links TRBV5-1 to TRBJ2-7, with 9 bases matching TRBD1. This TCR came from a human donor in a cohort sampled during active COVID-19. The sequencing sample was made of peripheral blood. This CDR3 reads CASSRGTGSYEQYF. The CDR3 DNA reads as TGCGCCAGCTCCCGGGGGACAGGGTCCTACGAGCAGTACTTC.